This TCR beta chain was captured in a study of early stage breast cancer tumors. TCRdb keeps only in-frame clones here, not all; method: immunoSEQ multiplex PCR. Among tens of thousands of clones, roughly 80% were seen once, and the ten largest hold 3% to 4.5%. This clonotype was sampled from a person aged 55 to 69 with breast cancer. Sequencing was done on a sample of blood.

CDR3 residues: CASSFGHRDNEQFF. The CDR3 nucleotides read TGTGCCAGCAGCTTTGGACACCGAGACAATGAGCAGTTCTTC. The chain links TRBV11-2 to TRBJ2-1; a possible D gene is TRBD1 (5 bases). There are 14 residues in the CDR3. Trimming cost V 3 bases and J 5 bases, with 11 bases left between them. CDR1 SGHAT and CDR2 FQNNGV come from the germline V gene.